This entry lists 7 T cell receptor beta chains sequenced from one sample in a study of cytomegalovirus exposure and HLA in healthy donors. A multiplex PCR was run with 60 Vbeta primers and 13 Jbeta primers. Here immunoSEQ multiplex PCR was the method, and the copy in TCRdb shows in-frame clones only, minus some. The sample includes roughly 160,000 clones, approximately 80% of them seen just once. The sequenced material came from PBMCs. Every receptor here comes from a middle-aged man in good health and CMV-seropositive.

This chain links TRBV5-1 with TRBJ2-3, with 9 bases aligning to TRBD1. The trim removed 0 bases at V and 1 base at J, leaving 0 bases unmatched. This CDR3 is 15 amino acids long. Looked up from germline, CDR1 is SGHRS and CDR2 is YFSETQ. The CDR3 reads CASSLGQGGTDTQYF. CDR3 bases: TGCGCCAGCAGCTTGGGACAGGGGGGCACAGATACGCAGTATTTT.

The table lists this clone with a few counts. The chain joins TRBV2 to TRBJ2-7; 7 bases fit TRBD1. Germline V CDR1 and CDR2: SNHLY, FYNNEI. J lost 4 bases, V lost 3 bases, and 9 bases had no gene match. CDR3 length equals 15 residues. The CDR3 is CASSERQGFGYEQYF. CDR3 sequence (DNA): TGTGCCAGCAGTGAGCGACAGGGTTTTGGGTACGAGCAGTACTTC.

CDR3 region: CASSLVTVRGQETQYF. For the CDR3, the DNA is TGCGCCAGCAGCTTGGTGACCGTGCGGGGCCAAGAGACCCAGTACTTC. The chain recombines TRBV5-1 with TRBJ2-5; a possible D gene is TRBD2 (6 bases). Trimming left V 0 bases short and J 1 base short, with 13 bases between. CDR1 is SGHRS, CDR2 YFSETQ, per germline. This CDR3 has 16 amino acids.

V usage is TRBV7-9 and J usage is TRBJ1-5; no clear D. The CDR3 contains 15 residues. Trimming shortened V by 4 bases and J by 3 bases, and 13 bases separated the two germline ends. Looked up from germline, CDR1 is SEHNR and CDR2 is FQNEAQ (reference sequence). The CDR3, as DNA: TGTGCCAGCAGCTCAGAGACAACCTTCAATCAGCCCCAGCATTTT. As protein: CASSSETTFNQPQHF.

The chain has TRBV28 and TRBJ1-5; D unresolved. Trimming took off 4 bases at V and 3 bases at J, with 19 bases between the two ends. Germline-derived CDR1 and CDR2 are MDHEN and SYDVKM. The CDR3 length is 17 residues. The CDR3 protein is CASSSVARGNVNQPQHF. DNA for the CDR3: TGTGCCAGCAGTTCCGTCGCCAGAGGTAACGTCAATCAGCCCCAGCATTTT.

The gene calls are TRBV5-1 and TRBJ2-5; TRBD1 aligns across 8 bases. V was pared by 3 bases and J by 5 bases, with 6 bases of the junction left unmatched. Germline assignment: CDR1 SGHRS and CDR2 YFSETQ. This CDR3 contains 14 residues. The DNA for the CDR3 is TGCGCCAGCAGCTCATGGACAGGGACGGAGACCCAGTACTTC. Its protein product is CASSSWTGTETQYF. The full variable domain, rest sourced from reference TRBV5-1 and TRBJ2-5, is KAGVTQTPRYLIKTRGQQVTLSCSPISGHRSVSWYQQTPGQGLQFLFEYFSETQRNKGNFPGRFSGRQFSNSRSEMNVSTLELGDSALYLCASSSWTGTETQYFGPGTRLLVL.

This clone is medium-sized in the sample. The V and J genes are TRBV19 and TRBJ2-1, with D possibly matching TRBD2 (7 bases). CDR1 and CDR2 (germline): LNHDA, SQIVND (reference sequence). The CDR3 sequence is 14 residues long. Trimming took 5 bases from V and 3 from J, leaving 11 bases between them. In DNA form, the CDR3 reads TGTGCCAGTAGTGGCGGGGGCCTCTACAATGAGCAGTTCTTC. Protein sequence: CASSGGGLYNEQFF.